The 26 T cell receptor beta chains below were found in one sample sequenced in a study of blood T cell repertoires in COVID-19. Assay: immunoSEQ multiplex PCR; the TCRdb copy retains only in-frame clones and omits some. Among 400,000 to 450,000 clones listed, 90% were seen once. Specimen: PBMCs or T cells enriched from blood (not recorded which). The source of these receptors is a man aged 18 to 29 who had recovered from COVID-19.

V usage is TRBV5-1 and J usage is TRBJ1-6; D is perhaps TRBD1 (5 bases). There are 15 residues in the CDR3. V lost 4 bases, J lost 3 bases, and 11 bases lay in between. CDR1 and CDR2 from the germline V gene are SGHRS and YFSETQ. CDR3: CASSPATDYNSPLHF. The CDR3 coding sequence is TGCGCCAGCAGCCCCGCGACAGACTATAATTCACCCCTCCACTTT.

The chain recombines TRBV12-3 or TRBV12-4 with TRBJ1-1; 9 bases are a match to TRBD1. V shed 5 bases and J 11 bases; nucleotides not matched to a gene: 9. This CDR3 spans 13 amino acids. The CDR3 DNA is TGTGCCAGCAGTGGGACAGGGAAGGTCGCGGCTTTCTTT. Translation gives CASSGTGKVAAFF.

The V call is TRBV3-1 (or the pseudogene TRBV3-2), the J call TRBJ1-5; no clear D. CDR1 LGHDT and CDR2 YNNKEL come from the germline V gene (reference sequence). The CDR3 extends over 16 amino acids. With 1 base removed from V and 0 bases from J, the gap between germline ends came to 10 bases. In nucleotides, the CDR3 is TGTGCCAGCAGCCAAGGCGCAGGCGATAGCAATCAGCCCCAGCATTTT. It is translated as CASSQGAGDSNQPQHF.

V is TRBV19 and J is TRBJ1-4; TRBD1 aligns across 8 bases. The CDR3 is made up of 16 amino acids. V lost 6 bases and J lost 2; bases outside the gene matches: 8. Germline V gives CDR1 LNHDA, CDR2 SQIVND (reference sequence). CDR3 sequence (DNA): TGTGCCAGTAGGCCGGGACAGGATCCGACTAATGAAAAACTGTTTTTT. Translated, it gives CASRPGQDPTNEKLFF.

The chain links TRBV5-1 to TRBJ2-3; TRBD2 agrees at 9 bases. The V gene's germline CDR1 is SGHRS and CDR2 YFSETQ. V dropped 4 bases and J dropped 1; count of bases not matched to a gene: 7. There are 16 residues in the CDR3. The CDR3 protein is CASSPGAGGGTDTQYF. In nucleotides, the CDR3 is TGCGCCAGCAGCCCTGGAGCGGGAGGCGGCACAGATACGCAGTATTTT. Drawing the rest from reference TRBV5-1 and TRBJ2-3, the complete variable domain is KAGVTQTPRYLIKTRGQQVTLSCSPISGHRSVSWYQQTPGQGLQFLFEYFSETQRNKGNFPGRFSGRQFSNSRSEMNVSTLELGDSALYLCASSPGAGGGTDTQYFGPGTRLTVL.

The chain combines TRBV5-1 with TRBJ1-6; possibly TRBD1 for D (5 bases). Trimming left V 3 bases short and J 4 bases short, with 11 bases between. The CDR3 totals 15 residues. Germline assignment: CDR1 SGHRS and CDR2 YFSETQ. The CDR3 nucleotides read TGCGCCAGCAGCTCGGAGACAGATTATAATTCACCCCTCCACTTT. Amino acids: CASSSETDYNSPLHF.

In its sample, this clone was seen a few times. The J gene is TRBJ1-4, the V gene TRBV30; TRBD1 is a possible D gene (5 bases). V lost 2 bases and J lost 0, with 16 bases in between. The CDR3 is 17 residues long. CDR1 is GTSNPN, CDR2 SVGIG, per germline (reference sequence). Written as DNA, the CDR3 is TGTGCCTGGAGTTTCCAGGGAAAATGGGCAACTAATGAAAAACTGTTTTTT. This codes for CAWSFQGKWATNEKLFF.

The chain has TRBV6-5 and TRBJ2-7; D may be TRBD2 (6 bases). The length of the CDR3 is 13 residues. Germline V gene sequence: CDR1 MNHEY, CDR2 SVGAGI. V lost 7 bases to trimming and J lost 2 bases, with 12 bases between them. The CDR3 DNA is TGTGCCAGCAACGATGGCGGGGCCTACGAGCAGTACTTC. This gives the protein CASNDGGAYEQYF.

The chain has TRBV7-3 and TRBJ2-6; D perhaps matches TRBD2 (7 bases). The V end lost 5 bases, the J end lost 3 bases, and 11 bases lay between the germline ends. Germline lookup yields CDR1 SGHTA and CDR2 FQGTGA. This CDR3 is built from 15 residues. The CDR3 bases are TGTGCCAGCAGCCTGGGAGGGGGTGGGGCCAACGTCCTGACTTTC. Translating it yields CASSLGGGGANVLTF.

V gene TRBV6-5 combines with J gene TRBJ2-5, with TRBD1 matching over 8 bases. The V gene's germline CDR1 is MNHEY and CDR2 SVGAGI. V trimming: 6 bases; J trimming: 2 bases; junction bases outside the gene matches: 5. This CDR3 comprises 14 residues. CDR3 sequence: CASSRGTGQETQYF. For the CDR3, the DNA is TGTGCCAGCAGCCGAGGGACAGGTCAAGAGACCCAGTACTTC.

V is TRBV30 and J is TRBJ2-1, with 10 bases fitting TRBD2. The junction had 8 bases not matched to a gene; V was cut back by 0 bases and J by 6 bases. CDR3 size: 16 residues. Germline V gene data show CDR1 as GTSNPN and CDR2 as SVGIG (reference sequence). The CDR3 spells CAWSVLAGATGNEQFF. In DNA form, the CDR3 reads TGTGCCTGGAGTGTCCTAGCGGGAGCAACCGGCAATGAGCAGTTCTTC. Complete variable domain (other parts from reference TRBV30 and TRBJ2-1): SQTIHQWPATLVQPVGSPLSLECTVEGTSNPNLYWYRQAAGRGLQLLFYSVGIGQISSEVPQNLSASRPQDRQFILSSKKLLLSDSGFYLCAWSVLAGATGNEQFFGPGTRLTVL.

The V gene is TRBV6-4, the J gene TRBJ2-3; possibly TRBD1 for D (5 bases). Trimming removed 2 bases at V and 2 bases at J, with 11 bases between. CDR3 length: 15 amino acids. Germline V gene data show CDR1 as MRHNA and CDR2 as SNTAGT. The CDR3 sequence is CASSDMGLHTDTQYF. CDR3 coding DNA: TGTGCCAGCAGTGACATGGGGCTACACACAGATACGCAGTATTTT.

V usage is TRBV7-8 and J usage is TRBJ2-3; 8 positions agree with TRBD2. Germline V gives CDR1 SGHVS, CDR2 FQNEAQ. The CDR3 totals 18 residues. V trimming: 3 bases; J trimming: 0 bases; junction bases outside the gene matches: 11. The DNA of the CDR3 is TGTGCCAGCAGCTTCGCCTCGGTTAGCGGGGTTAGCACAGATACGCAGTATTTT. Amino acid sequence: CASSFASVSGVSTDTQYF.

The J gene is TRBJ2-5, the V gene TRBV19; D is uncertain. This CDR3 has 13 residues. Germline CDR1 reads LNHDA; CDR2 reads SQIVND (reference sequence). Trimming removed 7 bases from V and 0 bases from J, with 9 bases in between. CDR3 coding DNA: TGTGCCAGTACTCCCCGGGACCAAGAGACCCAGTACTTC. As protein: CASTPRDQETQYF.

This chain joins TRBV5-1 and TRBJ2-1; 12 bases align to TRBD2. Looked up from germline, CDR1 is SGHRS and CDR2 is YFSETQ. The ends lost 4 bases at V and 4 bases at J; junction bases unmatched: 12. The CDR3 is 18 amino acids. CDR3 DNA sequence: TGCGCCAGCAGCCGGGAGTCGGGACTAGCGGGTCCTTACAATGAGCAGTTCTTC. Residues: CASSRESGLAGPYNEQFF.

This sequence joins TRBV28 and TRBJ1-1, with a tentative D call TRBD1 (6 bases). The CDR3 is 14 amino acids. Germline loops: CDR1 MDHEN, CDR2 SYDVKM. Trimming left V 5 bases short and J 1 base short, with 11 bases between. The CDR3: CASSPGTQNTEAFF. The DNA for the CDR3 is TGTGCCAGCAGTCCCGGGACACAGAACACTGAAGCTTTCTTT.

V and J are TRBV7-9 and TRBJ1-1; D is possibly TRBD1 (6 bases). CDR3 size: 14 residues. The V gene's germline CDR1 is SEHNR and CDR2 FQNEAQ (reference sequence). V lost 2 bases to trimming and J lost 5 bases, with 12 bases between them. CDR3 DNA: TGTGCCAGCAGCTTAAAGGGGACATCAACTGAAGCTTTCTTT. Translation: CASSLKGTSTEAFF.

The CDR3 region is CASSSTFGRVFVGELFF. The CDR3 bases are TGTGCCAGCAGTTCTACTTTCGGGAGGGTGTTTGTCGGGGAGCTGTTTTTT. The chain is built from TRBV28 and TRBJ2-2; 8 positions match TRBD2. The ends lost 4 bases at V and 7 bases at J; junction bases unmatched: 14. The germline V gene has CDR1 MDHEN and CDR2 SYDVKM. The CDR3 is 17 residues long.

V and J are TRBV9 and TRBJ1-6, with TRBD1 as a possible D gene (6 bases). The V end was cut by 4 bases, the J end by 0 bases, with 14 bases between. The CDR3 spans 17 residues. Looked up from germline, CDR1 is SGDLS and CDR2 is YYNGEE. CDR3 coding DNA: TGTGCCAGCAGCCCTCGACAGGTACCCTCCTATAATTCACCCCTCCACTTT. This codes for CASSPRQVPSYNSPLHF. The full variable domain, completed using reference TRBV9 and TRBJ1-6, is DSGVTQTPKHLITATGQRVTLRCSPRSGDLSVYWYQQSLDQGLQFLIQYYNGEERAKGNILERFSAQQFPDLHSELNLSSLELGDSALYFCASSPRQVPSYNSPLHFGNGTRLTVT.

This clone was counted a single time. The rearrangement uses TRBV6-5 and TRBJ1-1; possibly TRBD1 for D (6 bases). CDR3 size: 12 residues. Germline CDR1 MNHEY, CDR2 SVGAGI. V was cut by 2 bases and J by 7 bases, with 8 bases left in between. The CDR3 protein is CASSYQDSEAFF. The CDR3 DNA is TGTGCCAGCAGTTACCAGGACAGTGAAGCTTTCTTT.

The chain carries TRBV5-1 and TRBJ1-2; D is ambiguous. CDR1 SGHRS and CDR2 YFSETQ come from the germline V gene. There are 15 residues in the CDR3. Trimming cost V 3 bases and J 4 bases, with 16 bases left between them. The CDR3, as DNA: TGCGCCAGCAGCTCTTGGGAGATCGACCTCTATGGCTACACCTTC. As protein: CASSSWEIDLYGYTF.

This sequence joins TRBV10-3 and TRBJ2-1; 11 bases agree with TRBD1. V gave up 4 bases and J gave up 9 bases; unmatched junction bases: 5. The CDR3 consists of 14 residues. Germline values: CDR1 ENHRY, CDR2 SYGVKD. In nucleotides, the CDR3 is TGTGCCATCAGTGGAGGACAGGGGGCCGGTGAGCAGTTCTTC. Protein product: CAISGGQGAGEQFF.

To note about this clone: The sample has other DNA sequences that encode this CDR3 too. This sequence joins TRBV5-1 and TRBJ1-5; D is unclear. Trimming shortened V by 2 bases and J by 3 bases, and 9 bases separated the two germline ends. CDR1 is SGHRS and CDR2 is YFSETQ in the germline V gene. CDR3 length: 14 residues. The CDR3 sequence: CASSLGGYNQPQHF. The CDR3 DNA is TGCGCCAGCAGCTTAGGCGGTTACAATCAGCCCCAGCATTTT.

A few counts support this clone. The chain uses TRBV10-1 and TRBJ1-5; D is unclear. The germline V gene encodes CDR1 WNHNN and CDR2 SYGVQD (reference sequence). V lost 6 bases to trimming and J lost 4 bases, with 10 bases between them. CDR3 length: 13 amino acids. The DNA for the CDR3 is TGCGCCAGCAGCCCCGACGGGAATCAGCCCCAGCATTTT. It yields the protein CASSPDGNQPQHF.

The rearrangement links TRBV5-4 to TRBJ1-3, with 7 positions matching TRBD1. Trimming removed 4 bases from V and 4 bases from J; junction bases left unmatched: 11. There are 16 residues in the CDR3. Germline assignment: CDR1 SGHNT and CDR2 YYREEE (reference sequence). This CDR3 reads CASSTLTGVGGNTIYF. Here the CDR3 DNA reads TGTGCCAGCAGCACTCTTACAGGGGTCGGAGGAAACACCATATATTTT.

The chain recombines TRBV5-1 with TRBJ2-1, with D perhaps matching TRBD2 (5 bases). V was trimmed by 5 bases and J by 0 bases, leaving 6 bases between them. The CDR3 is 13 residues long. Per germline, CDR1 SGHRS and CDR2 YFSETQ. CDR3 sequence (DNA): TGCGCCAGCAGAGCGGACTCCTACAATGAGCAGTTCTTC. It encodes CASRADSYNEQFF.